These 29 T cell receptor beta chains were all obtained from the same sample, sequenced in a study of blood T cell repertoires in COVID-19. Generated by immunoSEQ multiplex PCR, the TCRdb table keeps only in-frame clones and is missing some. The sample lists some 200,000 clones, around 87% occurring once. Source material: peripheral blood. The receptors were gathered from a woman aged 65 to 85 with COVID-19, enrolled during active disease.

The chain links TRBV10-3 to TRBJ2-5, with 10 bases matching TRBD1. The CDR3 is made up of 14 amino acids. The V gene's germline CDR1 is ENHRY and CDR2 SYGVKD. V shed 5 bases and J 5 bases; nucleotides not matched to a gene: 5. Here the CDR3 DNA reads TGTGCCATCAGTCCCGGGACAGGGGATGAGACCCAGTACTTC. Protein: CAISPGTGDETQYF.

The rearrangement uses TRBV4-1 and TRBJ2-5; 8 bases are a match to TRBD2. The ends lost 4 bases at V and 4 bases at J; junction bases unmatched: 20. This CDR3 comprises 19 residues. Germline values: CDR1 MGHRA, CDR2 YSYEKL. CDR3 residues: CASSRGGLREARRRETQYF. Here the CDR3 DNA reads TGCGCCAGCAGCCGGGGGGGATTGCGGGAGGCCCGTCGGCGAGAGACCCAGTACTTC.

This chain uses TRBV11-2 with TRBJ2-1; maybe TRBD1 (6 bases). The CDR3 consists of 15 residues. Germline-derived CDR1 and CDR2 are SGHAT and FQNNGV. V shed 6 bases and J shed 0 bases, with 12 bases lying between them. CDR3 in DNA: TGTGCCAGCAGATTCAGGGGAAGCTCCTACAATGAGCAGTTCTTC. As protein: CASRFRGSSYNEQFF.

The rearrangement joins TRBV28 to TRBJ1-5, with D perhaps TRBD1 (6 bases). Germline V lookup: CDR1 MDHEN, CDR2 SYDVKM. Trimming left V 3 bases short and J 3 bases short, with 9 bases between. CDR3 length equals 14 residues. CDR3 region: CASSLGGHNQPQHF. The DNA for the CDR3 is TGTGCCAGCAGTTTGGGGGGGCACAATCAGCCCCAGCATTTT.

This rearrangement joins TRBV18 to TRBJ1-5; D may be TRBD1 (6 bases). This CDR3 is 15 amino acids long. V lost 1 base, J lost 7 bases, and 14 bases lay in between. The V gene's germline CDR1 is KGHSH and CDR2 LQKENI. CDR3 residues: CASSPRGGAWQPQHF. The CDR3 coding sequence is TGTGCCAGCTCACCACGAGGGGGGGCATGGCAGCCCCAGCATTTT.

The rearrangement links TRBV18 to TRBJ2-5, with 11 bases identical to TRBD2. The length of the CDR3 is 15 residues. CDR1 is KGHSH and CDR2 is LQKENI in the germline V gene. V lost 3 bases to trimming and J lost 1 base; unmatched junction nucleotides: 1. The CDR3 protein is CASSPGTSGQETQYF. The CDR3 region has the DNA TGTGCCAGCTCACCTGGGACTAGCGGCCAAGAGACCCAGTACTTC.

This clone was recorded a few times. The J gene is TRBJ2-1, the V gene TRBV21-1; the D call of TRBD2 is as the table states it, not checked on the DNA. TRBV21-1 is given as a pseudogene. The CDR3 sequence is 13 residues long. The CDR3 loop is CAMSGRIGNEQFF. CDR3 DNA: TGTGCCATGAGCGGGAGAATCGGCAATGAGCAGTTCTTC.

The V gene is TRBV7-8, the J gene TRBJ2-2; tentative D call: TRBD2 (5 bases). This CDR3 has 16 residues. The ends were cut back, 5 bases at V and 0 bases at J, with 13 bases in the middle. In germline, CDR1 is SGHVS, CDR2 FQNEAQ. CDR3 nucleotides: TGTGCCAGCAGCCGGGCGAGCGGACCGAACACCGGGGAGCTGTTTTTT. It is translated as CASSRASGPNTGELFF. The full variable domain, rest sourced from reference TRBV7-8 and TRBJ2-2, is GAGVSQSPRYKVAKRGQDVALRCDPISGHVSLFWYQQALGQGPEFLTYFQNEAQLDKSGLPSDRFFAERPEGSVSTLKIQRTQQEDSAVYLCASSRASGPNTGELFFGEGSRLTVL.

The chain links TRBV11-2 to TRBJ1-2, with TRBD1 matching 7 bases. Trimming removed 5 bases from V and 7 bases from J; junction bases left unmatched: 7. The CDR3 consists of 13 residues. The germline V gene encodes CDR1 SGHAT and CDR2 FQNNGV. The DNA of the CDR3 is TGTGCCAGCAGCAACCGACAGGGAGGTGGCTACACCTTC. This sequence encodes CASSNRQGGGYTF.

A word on this clone: An end of the junction differs from the germline gene, which may be a read error. This rearrangement joins TRBV6-5 to TRBJ1-5; 7 bases are shared with TRBD1. From germline, CDR1 is MNHEY and CDR2 SVGAGI. The CDR3 is 15 residues long. The CDR3 bases are TGTGCCAGCAGCTACTACAGGGGTAGCAATCAGCCCCAGCATTTT. Translating it yields CASSYYRGSNQPQHF.

This clone was counted a few times. The chain links TRBV5-1 to TRBJ1-2; 11 nucleotides align to TRBD1. Germline V CDR1 and CDR2: SGHRS, YFSETQ. The CDR3 runs 14 residues. Trimming removed 4 bases from V and 7 bases from J; junction bases left unmatched: 6. The CDR3 DNA sequence: TGCGCCAGCAGCCTAGGACAGGGGGCTTCTGGCTACACCTTC. It encodes CASSLGQGASGYTF.

This sequence joins TRBV9 and TRBJ2-7; 7 bases are shared with TRBD1. This CDR3 has 14 amino acids. V lost 4 bases, J lost 7 bases, and 11 bases stayed unmatched. Germline V gene sequence: CDR1 SGDLS, CDR2 YYNGEE. This CDR3 is CASSSDQGVREQYF. CDR3 bases: TGTGCCAGCAGCTCGGATCAGGGGGTTAGAGAGCAGTACTTC.

CDR3 in amino acids: CASSKGLAGDGEQYF. The CDR3 DNA follows: TGTGCCAGCAGCAAGGGACTAGCGGGAGACGGCGAGCAGTACTTC. This sequence joins TRBV7-8 and TRBJ2-7, with 14 bases fitting TRBD2. The germline V gene encodes CDR1 SGHVS and CDR2 FQNEAQ. The V segment lost 5 bases and the J segment 6 bases; nucleotides outside the gene matches: 6. The CDR3 consists of 15 residues.

This clone occurred once. V usage is TRBV7-9 and J usage is TRBJ2-7; 9 bases are shared with TRBD1. Per germline, CDR1 SEHNR and CDR2 FQNEAQ (reference sequence). The CDR3 is made up of 14 amino acids. The junction had 7 bases not matched to a gene; V was cut back by 5 bases and J by 5 bases. This CDR3 reads CASSLGTGRNEQYF. The CDR3 nucleotides are TGTGCCAGCAGCCTCGGGACAGGGCGGAACGAGCAGTACTTC.

The chain joins TRBV6-2 or TRBV6-3 to TRBJ2-5; no clear D gene. The CDR3 is 15 amino acids. V gave up 0 bases and J gave up 2 bases, with 10 bases separating them. Germline CDR1 MNHEY, CDR2 SVGEGT. CDR3 nucleotides: TGTGCCAGCAGTTACTCGAAATTGACTCAAGAGACCCAGTACTTC. It codes for CASSYSKLTQETQYF.

The gene calls are TRBV24-1 and TRBJ2-1, with 7 nucleotides matching TRBD1. From germline, CDR1 is KGHDR and CDR2 SFDVKD. This CDR3 region has 12 residues. With V trimmed by 9 bases and J by 6 bases, 4 bases remained unmatched. The CDR3 coding sequence is TGTGCCACCCGGAACAGGGGCAATGAGCAGTTCTTC. It codes for CATRNRGNEQFF.

Remarks on this clone: Other DNA variants within this sample encode the same CDR3. The chain carries TRBV5-1 and TRBJ2-7; TRBD2 agrees at 10 bases. The junction had 1 base not matched to a gene; V was cut back by 3 bases and J by 1 base. Germline values: CDR1 SGHRS, CDR2 YFSETQ. This CDR3 spans 14 amino acids. CDR3 region: CASSWTSGSYEQYF. DNA for the CDR3: TGCGCCAGCAGCTGGACTAGCGGATCCTACGAGCAGTACTTC.

This clone was detected only a few times. This chain links TRBV5-1 with TRBJ1-2; D ambiguous. V was trimmed by 2 bases and J by 8 bases, leaving 10 bases between them. This CDR3 is built from 12 residues. CDR1 and CDR2 (germline): SGHRS, YFSETQ. This CDR3 is CASSFYGEGYTF. Written as DNA, the CDR3 is TGCGCCAGCAGCTTCTACGGGGAGGGCTACACCTTC.

The rearrangement uses TRBV11-1 and TRBJ2-7; 10 nucleotides align to TRBD2. J gave up 5 bases and V 4 bases, and 8 bases lay outside the gene matches. The CDR3 has 15 amino acids. Germline lookup yields CDR1 SGHAT and CDR2 FQDESV (reference sequence). CDR3 nucleotides: TGTGCCAGCAGCTCGCGACTAGCGGGCCCCCACGAGCAGTACTTC. It codes for CASSSRLAGPHEQYF.

This clone was counted only a few times. The chain joins TRBV5-1 to TRBJ2-7; D might be TRBD2 (7 bases). V lost 3 bases and J lost 5, with 12 bases in between. The CDR3 runs 13 residues. Germline V CDR1 and CDR2: SGHRS, YFSETQ. For the CDR3, the DNA is TGCGCCAGCAGCTGGCGGGGGCGGAACGAGCAGTACTTC. This encodes CASSWRGRNEQYF.

V and J are TRBV11-3 and TRBJ2-1; TRBD2 matches at 8 bases. The CDR3 is made up of 17 amino acids. The germline CDR1 and CDR2 sequences are SGHNT and YENEEA. V gave up 1 base and J gave up 8 bases; unmatched junction bases: 13. The CDR3 region is CASSLGTSGPSGDEQFF. The CDR3 nucleotides read TGTGCCAGCAGCTTAGGAACTAGCGGACCCAGTGGCGATGAGCAGTTCTTC.

J is TRBJ2-7 and V is TRBV11-2; 7 bases match TRBD2. The CDR3 loop spans 15 amino acids. V shed 7 bases and J 1 base; nucleotides not matched to a gene: 10. Germline CDR1 and CDR2: SGHAT and FQNNGV. CDR3 loop: CASTRERGPSYEQYF. The CDR3 region has the DNA TGTGCCAGCACCCGGGAGCGGGGACCATCCTACGAGCAGTACTTC.

The table lists this clone with a count of one. The chain joins TRBV4-1 to TRBJ2-1, with 9 bases aligning to TRBD2. The CDR3 runs 20 residues. J lost 0 bases, V lost 0 bases, and 12 bases had no gene match. Germline V lookup: CDR1 MGHRA, CDR2 YSYEKL. CDR3 protein: CASSQDGGGRAGNSYNEQFF. The CDR3 DNA reads TGCGCCAGCAGCCAAGACGGTGGCGGGAGGGCCGGAAACTCCTACAATGAGCAGTTCTTC.

The sample holds one count of this clone. The chain joins TRBV2 to TRBJ1-6, with D hard to call. Trimming stripped 8 bases from V and 5 bases from J, with 10 bases between. The CDR3 extends over 13 amino acids. Germline values: CDR1 SNHLY, CDR2 FYNNEI. The CDR3 region has the DNA TGTGCCAGCTGGAGACCGAATAATTCACCCCTCCACTTT. This translates into CASWRPNNSPLHF.

The table lists this clone with a count of one. This rearrangement joins TRBV30 to TRBJ1-4, with unresolved D. The germline V gene encodes CDR1 GTSNPN and CDR2 SVGIG (reference sequence). Trimming cost V 5 bases and J 8 bases, with 12 bases left between them. There are 12 residues in the CDR3. The CDR3 spells CAWAGLGEKLFF. CDR3 sequence (DNA): TGTGCCTGGGCGGGTCTCGGGGAAAAACTGTTTTTT.

This clone appeared once. The V and J genes are TRBV9 and TRBJ2-5; 8 nucleotides agree with TRBD2. The ends lost 6 bases at V and 4 bases at J; junction bases unmatched: 11. The CDR3 has 15 residues. Per the germline V gene, CDR1 is SGDLS and CDR2 is YYNGEE. In DNA, the CDR3 is TGTGCCAGCACCCGGGGACTAGGCCCCAGAGAGACCCAGTACTTC. Translation gives CASTRGLGPRETQYF.

This chain connects TRBV7-9 to TRBJ1-5; 7 nucleotides align to TRBD1. This CDR3 has 14 amino acids. Germline CDR1 SEHNR, CDR2 FQNEAQ (reference sequence). The V gene end was trimmed by 4 bases and the J gene end by 7 bases; junction bases not matched to a gene: 7. The CDR3 sequence is CASSSGTEGQPQHF. The CDR3 coding sequence is TGTGCCAGCAGCTCCGGGACAGAGGGGCAGCCCCAGCATTTT.

The V and J genes are TRBV30 and TRBJ2-3; TRBD2 aligns across 8 bases. Trimming removed 5 bases from V and 3 bases from J; junction bases left unmatched: 4. CDR3 size: 13 residues. Germline-derived CDR1 and CDR2 are GTSNPN and SVGIG (reference sequence). The CDR3 region is CAWVTSGTDTQYF. The DNA for the CDR3 is TGTGCCTGGGTAACTAGCGGAACAGATACGCAGTATTTT.

The V call is TRBV5-1, the J call TRBJ2-7; 7 bases align to TRBD1. The junction had 7 bases not matched to a gene; V was cut back by 2 bases and J by 5 bases. CDR3 length: 14 amino acids. Germline CDR1 reads SGHRS; CDR2 reads YFSETQ. The CDR3, as DNA: TGCGCCAGCAGCTTTACCGGGACAGAACACGAGCAGTACTTC. As protein: CASSFTGTEHEQYF.